This T cell receptor (beta chain) was profiled in a study of lymphopenia after photon versus proton radiotherapy. The study, taken as a whole, reports: Under photons, naive T cells and diversity fell while effector/memory populations rose. After the lymphocyte nadir, photon-treated repertoires showed oligoclonal expansion, especially of CD8+ Temra cells. Post-nadir TCR diversity decline inversely tracked overall survival among those who died. Only patients who died were analyzed for survival; proton advantage is unproven.

The data were produced by immunoSEQ multiplex PCR, yet TCRdb's version contains in-frame clones alone and is incomplete. The sample carries 30,000 to 40,000 clones, nearly 85% recorded once. Losses at the gene ends were 4 bases for V and 0 bases for J; bases not matched to a gene: 5. The CDR3 spans 15 residues. The germline CDR1 and CDR2 sequences are SGHRS and YFSETQ. Note on this clone: Its antigen is undetermined.

The V gene is TRBV5-1, the J gene TRBJ2-3; 7 positions match TRBD2. The material was peripheral blood, obtained from a patient treated with proton-based radiotherapy. This sequence originates from a woman in her 70s with pancreatic cancer. CDR3: CASSRAGISTDTQYF. The CDR3 nucleotides read TGCGCCAGCAGCAGAGCGGGAATAAGCACAGATACGCAGTATTTT.